This passage covers 26 T cell receptor beta chains from one sample sequenced in a study of cytomegalovirus exposure and HLA in healthy donors. The primer mix had 60 Vbeta and 13 Jbeta primers. Repertoires were generated with immunoSEQ multiplex PCR, while TCRdb's copy carries only in-frame clones and drops some. The table has about 120,000 clones, over 80% seen once. Specimen: PBMCs. Receptor source: a man between 50 and 59 years old in good health and CMV-seronegative.

This clone has only a few counts. V gene TRBV18 combines with J gene TRBJ2-2; weak D call: TRBD2 (6 bases). V lost 3 bases, J lost 1 base, and 9 bases lay in between. CDR1 is KGHSH and CDR2 is LQKENI in the germline V gene. CDR3 length equals 15 residues. The CDR3 sequence: CASSPRGGNTGELFF. In DNA, the CDR3 is TGTGCCAGCTCACCGCGGGGAGGGAACACCGGGGAGCTGTTTTTT.

The chain recombines TRBV27 with TRBJ2-1, with TRBD1 matching 7 bases. CDR3 size: 14 residues. Germline CDR1 and CDR2: MNHEY and SMNVEV (reference sequence). The ends lost 3 bases at V and 3 bases at J; junction bases unmatched: 2. The CDR3 spells CASSLTGRYNEQFF. CDR3 nucleotides: TGTGCCAGCAGTTTGACAGGGCGCTACAATGAGCAGTTCTTC.

A few counts support this clone. The chain recombines TRBV6-6 with TRBJ1-2; D is possibly TRBD1 (5 bases). Germline V gene sequence: CDR1 MNHNY, CDR2 SVGAGI (reference sequence). This CDR3 spans 14 amino acids. V lost 2 bases and J lost 5, with 12 bases in between. The CDR3 is CASSYGAGPYGYTF. In DNA form, the CDR3 reads TGTGCCAGCAGTTACGGGGCAGGCCCATATGGCTACACCTTC.

This chain uses TRBV9 with TRBJ1-2; D is ambiguous. This CDR3 is 13 amino acids long. The germline V gene encodes CDR1 SGDLS and CDR2 YYNGEE. With 0 bases removed from V and 8 bases from J, the gap between germline ends came to 11 bases. The CDR3 sequence: CASSVDNGGGYTF. CDR3 coding DNA: TGTGCCAGCAGCGTAGACAATGGAGGGGGCTACACCTTC.

V usage is TRBV7-2 and J usage is TRBJ1-6, with a weak D call TRBD1 (6 bases). This CDR3 comprises 15 residues. Trimming pared 1 base from V and 8 bases from J, leaving 12 bases between. From germline, CDR1 is SGHTA and CDR2 FQGNSA. The CDR3 loop is CASSLEARGYSPLHF. The DNA of the CDR3 is TGTGCCAGCAGCTTAGAGGCCAGGGGCTATTCACCCCTCCACTTT.

J is TRBJ2-5 and V is TRBV10-3; a possible D gene is TRBD1 (6 bases). The CDR3 spans 15 residues. From germline, CDR1 is ENHRY and CDR2 SYGVKD. Trimming stripped 3 bases from V and 5 bases from J, with 16 bases between. The CDR3 reads CAISDPQGRGETQYF. The CDR3, as DNA: TGTGCCATCAGTGACCCCCAGGGCAGGGGTGAGACCCAGTACTTC.

The chain is built from TRBV19 and TRBJ1-5; 7 bases align to TRBD1. This CDR3 has 15 residues. The V gene's germline CDR1 is LNHDA and CDR2 SQIVND (reference sequence). The trim removed 9 bases at V and 11 bases at J, leaving 19 bases unmatched. The DNA of the CDR3 is TGTGCCAGGGGACCCCTAAGACAGGGCGGCCGGTCCCAGCATTTT. It yields the protein CARGPLRQGGRSQHF.

This chain joins TRBV5-5 and TRBJ1-5, with unresolved D. Trimming took off 4 bases at V and 0 bases at J, with 14 bases between the two ends. The CDR3 totals 16 residues. CDR1 and CDR2 from the germline V gene are SGHKS and YYEKEE (reference sequence). The CDR3 nucleotides read TGTGCCAGCAGCGGCCGACCCGACTATAGCAATCAGCCCCAGCATTTT. Encoded protein: CASSGRPDYSNQPQHF.

The chain carries TRBV7-9 and TRBJ2-7; 7 bases map to TRBD2. The CDR3 has 15 residues. Germline V gives CDR1 SEHNR, CDR2 FQNEAQ (reference sequence). J was trimmed by 0 bases and V by 3 bases; bases with no gene match: 5. The CDR3, as DNA: TGTGCCAGCAGCTTTCCTAGCGGTAGCTCCTACGAGCAGTACTTC. Its protein is CASSFPSGSSYEQYF.

The rearrangement links TRBV7-6 to TRBJ1-1; perhaps TRBD1 as D (5 bases). Germline assignment: CDR1 SGHVS and CDR2 FNYEAQ. Trimming removed 4 bases at V and 5 bases at J, with 20 bases between. The CDR3 has 16 residues. Here the CDR3 DNA reads TGTGCCAGCAGCTCAAGAGGGACTGACGGGAGGACTGAAGCTTTCTTT. It encodes CASSSRGTDGRTEAFF.

The V and J genes are TRBV9 and TRBJ1-1; possible D gene TRBD1, 5 bases. V dropped 3 bases and J dropped 3 bases, with 15 bases sitting between them. CDR1 is SGDLS and CDR2 is YYNGEE in the germline V gene. This CDR3 has 15 amino acids. The CDR3 DNA follows: TGTGCCAGCAGCGCCTGGCGGGGGGAGGACACTGAAGCTTTCTTT. Protein product: CASSAWRGEDTEAFF.

The chain uses TRBV19 and TRBJ2-5; 7 bases are a match to TRBD2. CDR3 length: 15 residues. Losses at the gene ends were 4 bases for V and 7 bases for J; bases not matched to a gene: 12. Looked up from germline, CDR1 is LNHDA and CDR2 is SQIVND (reference sequence). The CDR3 DNA sequence: TGTGCCAGTAGTACTCAGCGGGACCCGCTGGGGACCCAGTACTTC. Its protein product is CASSTQRDPLGTQYF.

The rearrangement links TRBV6-5 to TRBJ2-3; 7 positions agree with TRBD1. Germline CDR1 and CDR2: MNHEY and SVGAGI. The CDR3 has 16 amino acids. Germline trimming cut 2 bases from V and 8 bases from J; bases unmatched to any gene: 13. The DNA of the CDR3 is TGTGCCAGCAGTTACGCCGGGACAGCCGTGGGTTGTACGCAGTATTTT. Residues: CASSYAGTAVGCTQYF.

The rearrangement uses TRBV2 and TRBJ2-5, with 12 bases lining up with TRBD1. Germline V gene sequence: CDR1 SNHLY, CDR2 FYNNEI. The V and J ends lost 5 bases and 5 bases, in that order; junction bases with no gene match: 6. This CDR3 has 15 amino acids. CDR3 in DNA: TGTGCCAGCAGTAGGGACAGGGGGCGCCAGGAGACCCAGTACTTC. Translation gives CASSRDRGRQETQYF.

This chain connects TRBV7-8 to TRBJ1-6, with 11 bases aligning to TRBD1. Losses at the gene ends were 3 bases for V and 10 bases for J; bases not matched to a gene: 8. The CDR3 spans 16 residues. Germline CDR1 and CDR2: SGHVS and FQNEAQ. CDR3 bases: TGTGCCAGCAGCTTCCAAGGACAGGGGGCGCGATCACCCCTCCACTTT. Its protein is CASSFQGQGARSPLHF. The variable domain in full, completed from reference TRBV7-8 and TRBJ1-6, reads GAGVSQSPRYKVAKRGQDVALRCDPISGHVSLFWYQQALGQGPEFLTYFQNEAQLDKSGLPSDRFFAERPEGSVSTLKIQRTQQEDSAVYLCASSFQGQGARSPLHFGNGTRLTVT.

The gene calls are TRBV6-5 and TRBJ1-2, with 7 bases matching TRBD1. CDR3 length: 15 amino acids. The V gene's germline CDR1 is MNHEY and CDR2 SVGAGI. V gave up 4 bases and J gave up 0 bases; unmatched junction bases: 5. This chain's CDR3 is CASSSSGTANYGYTF. The CDR3 region has the DNA TGTGCCAGCAGTTCCTCCGGGACAGCTAACTATGGCTACACCTTC.

V and J are TRBV5-6 and TRBJ2-1, with D unresolved. Trimming removed 0 bases at V and 0 bases at J, with 13 bases between. The CDR3 consists of 17 residues. Germline lookup yields CDR1 SGHDT and CDR2 YYEEEE. In nucleotides, the CDR3 is TGTGCCAGCAGCTTGGGATTTGGGCTGAGCTCCTACAATGAGCAGTTCTTC. As protein: CASSLGFGLSSYNEQFF. Looking up the rest from reference TRBV5-6 and TRBJ2-1 gives the full variable domain: DAGVTQSPTHLIKTRGQQVTLRCSPKSGHDTVSWYQQALGQGPQFIFQYYEEEERQRGNFPDRFSGHQFPNYSSELNVNALLLGDSALYLCASSLGFGLSSYNEQFFGPGTRLTVL.

This clone appeared a few times. This chain joins TRBV6-6 and TRBJ1-1; D is possibly TRBD1 (5 bases). Between the trimmed V and J ends, which lost 2 bases and 2 bases, there was a span of 9 bases. The CDR3 has 14 amino acids. Looked up from germline, CDR1 is MNHNY and CDR2 is SVGAGI (reference sequence). The CDR3 DNA sequence: TGTGCCAGCAGTTACGGGGCGAGCAACACTGAAGCTTTCTTT. This codes for CASSYGASNTEAFF.

The chain employs TRBV19 and TRBJ2-7; 9 bases agree with TRBD2. This CDR3 comprises 15 residues. V shed 3 bases, J shed 6 bases, and the junction held 9 bases outside the gene matches. The germline V gene encodes CDR1 LNHDA and CDR2 SQIVND (reference sequence). CDR3 nucleotides: TGTGCCAGTAGTATTGCGGGAGGGCCAAGGGGCGAGCAGTACTTC. It is translated as CASSIAGGPRGEQYF.

The chain has TRBV30 and TRBJ2-7; 9 positions match TRBD2. Trimming at V came to 0 bases and at J to 7 bases, leaving 7 bases not matched to a gene. From germline, CDR1 is GTSNPN and CDR2 SVGIG (reference sequence). This CDR3 has 14 amino acids. CDR3 DNA sequence: TGTGCCTGGAGTGTTCCTAGCGGGGTGAGGGAGCAGTACTTC. It yields the protein CAWSVPSGVREQYF.

The genes are TRBV29-1 and TRBJ2-2, with D perhaps matching TRBD1 (6 bases). The CDR3 has 14 amino acids. CDR1 and CDR2 (germline): SQVTM, ANQGSEA. The V gene lost 6 bases and the J gene lost 0 bases, with 11 bases spanning the gap. This CDR3 is CSVLQGSNTGELFF. For the CDR3, the DNA is TGCAGCGTCTTACAGGGCTCGAACACCGGGGAGCTGTTTTTT.

In this sample, this clone turned up a few times. The chain links TRBV27 to TRBJ2-1; the match to TRBD2 covers 7 bases. Germline CDR1 reads MNHEY; CDR2 reads SMNVEV (reference sequence). V was clipped by 4 bases and J by 1 base; unmatched bases: 4. CDR3 length: 15 amino acids. CDR3 sequence reads: CASSYLAASYNEQFF. The CDR3 DNA reads TGTGCCAGCAGTTATCTAGCGGCATCCTACAATGAGCAGTTCTTC.

The chain uses TRBV5-1 and TRBJ1-1; D gene uncertain. Trimming stripped 0 bases from V and 5 bases from J, with 14 bases between. Per germline, CDR1 SGHRS and CDR2 YFSETQ. CDR3 length: 15 residues. CDR3: CASSLAEGFRTEAFF. The CDR3 region has the DNA TGCGCCAGCAGCTTGGCAGAAGGATTCAGGACTGAAGCTTTCTTT.

The chain employs TRBV7-3 and TRBJ1-1, with D maybe TRBD1 (6 bases). The CDR3 totals 14 residues. V was cut by 5 bases and J by 6 bases, with 16 bases left in between. Per the germline V gene, CDR1 is SGHTA and CDR2 is FQGTGA. The CDR3 loop reads CASSLSPGQPEAFF. In nucleotides, the CDR3 is TGTGCCAGCAGCCTCTCCCCGGGACAACCTGAAGCTTTCTTT.

J is TRBJ2-7 and V is TRBV27; D might be TRBD1 (6 bases). With 2 bases removed from V and 7 bases from J, the gap between germline ends came to 9 bases. This CDR3 has 12 amino acids. Germline V gives CDR1 MNHEY, CDR2 SMNVEV (reference sequence). The CDR3: CASSLGGTEQYF. CDR3 bases: TGTGCCAGCAGTTTAGGGGGCACGGAGCAGTACTTC.

The J gene is TRBJ1-4, the V gene TRBV6-1; possible D gene TRBD1, 6 bases. V lost 2 bases and J 8 bases, leaving 18 bases between the germline ends. This CDR3 has 16 amino acids. Germline V gives CDR1 MNHNS, CDR2 SASEGT. CDR3 loop: CASSESGGQGWEKLFF. DNA of the CDR3: TGTGCCAGCAGTGAATCGGGGGGGCAGGGTTGGGAAAAACTGTTTTTT.